Listed below are T cell receptor beta chains from one sample, sequenced in a study of Ad26.COV2.S vaccination and SARS-CoV-2 variants. Assay: immunoSEQ multiplex PCR; the TCRdb copy retains only in-frame clones and omits some. The table lists about 400,000 clones, roughly 90% of them singletons. This sample comprised peripheral blood, obtained in a trial of Ad26.COV2.S vaccine versus placebo. The receptors shown here come from a person between 18 and 60 years old who received the Ad26.COV2.S COVID-19 vaccine or a placebo. Each CDR3 is given with its conserved first and last residue. A D gene is named only where the DNA matches it firmly. Size tells how often a clone was seen (once, few, many) or the class of an expanded clone, and some rows leave it out.

cdr3_nt: TGTGCCAGCAGCCCCTGGGGAGCGGGGGTTCAGGATACGCAGTATTTT; cdr3_aa: CASSPWGAGVQDTQYF; clone_size: .; v_call: TRBV28; j_call: TRBJ2-3; d_call: TRBD2; cdr3_length: 16
cdr3_nt: TGCAGCGCCTCGGTCCCGAATCAGCCCCAGCATTTT; cdr3_aa: CSASVPNQPQHF; clone_size: .; v_call: TRBV29-1; j_call: TRBJ1-5; d_call: .; cdr3_length: 12
cdr3_nt: TGTGCCAGCAGCCCCCGGCCCCAACAGCCCTACAATGAGCAGTTCTTC; cdr3_aa: CASSPRPQQPYNEQFF; clone_size: once; v_call: TRBV5-5; j_call: TRBJ2-1; d_call: .; cdr3_length: 16
cdr3_nt: TGTGCCAGCAGCTACGGAGGACTTAGGGACAATCAGCCCCAGCATTTT; cdr3_aa: CASSYGGLRDNQPQHF; clone_size: .; v_call: TRBV11-2; j_call: TRBJ1-5; d_call: .; cdr3_length: 16
cdr3_nt: TGCAGCGTTGAAAGGGGGACAGGGGCCTACGAGCAGTACTTC; cdr3_aa: CSVERGTGAYEQYF; clone_size: .; v_call: TRBV29-1; j_call: TRBJ2-7; d_call: TRBD1; cdr3_length: 14
cdr3_nt: TGTGCCAGCAGCGCCTACAGGACTAGCGGGGGGGTTAACAATGAGCAGTTCTTC; cdr3_aa: CASSAYRTSGGVNNEQFF; clone_size: .; v_call: TRBV5-8; j_call: TRBJ2-1; d_call: TRBD2; cdr3_length: 18
cdr3_nt: TGTGCCAGTAGTCTGTCAGGGAATCAGCCCCAGCATTTT; cdr3_aa: CASSLSGNQPQHF; clone_size: .; v_call: TRBV19; j_call: TRBJ1-5; d_call: .; cdr3_length: 13
cdr3_nt: TGTGCCAGCAGCTTGGCCGCAGTAGATACGCAGTATTTT; cdr3_aa: CASSLAAVDTQYF; clone_size: .; v_call: TRBV5-6; j_call: TRBJ2-3; d_call: .; cdr3_length: 13
cdr3_nt: TGCAGCGTTGAGGTGGGCTATGGCTACACCTTC; cdr3_aa: CSVEVGYGYTF; clone_size: .; v_call: TRBV29-1; j_call: TRBJ1-2; d_call: .; cdr3_length: 11
cdr3_nt: TGTGCCAGCAGTAAGGGGGCCGTCGACGAGCAGTACTTC; cdr3_aa: CASSKGAVDEQYF; clone_size: .; v_call: TRBV6-6; j_call: TRBJ2-7; d_call: TRBD1; cdr3_length: 13
cdr3_nt: TGCGCCAGCAGCCAAGATGGGTCCTCACTAGCCAAAAACATTCAGTACTTC; cdr3_aa: CASSQDGSSLAKNIQYF; clone_size: .; v_call: TRBV4-3; j_call: TRBJ2-4; d_call: .; cdr3_length: 17
cdr3_nt: TGTGCCAGCAGTGACGGGGGAAGACGCACAGATACGCAGTATTTT; cdr3_aa: CASSDGGRRTDTQYF; clone_size: .; v_call: TRBV6-4; j_call: TRBJ2-3; d_call: .; cdr3_length: 15
cdr3_nt: TGCGCCAGCAGGGACACTGCTAGCACAGATACGCAGTATTTT; cdr3_aa: CASRDTASTDTQYF; clone_size: .; v_call: TRBV5-1; j_call: TRBJ2-3; d_call: .; cdr3_length: 14
cdr3_nt: TGTGCCAGCAGCCCACGGACAGCCGCATCTGGAAACACCATATATTTT; cdr3_aa: CASSPRTAASGNTIYF; clone_size: .; v_call: TRBV4-2; j_call: TRBJ1-3; d_call: .; cdr3_length: 16
cdr3_nt: TGTGCCAGCAGTCCCCAGGACGAGCAGTACTTC; cdr3_aa: CASSPQDEQYF; clone_size: .; v_call: TRBV27; j_call: TRBJ2-7; d_call: .; cdr3_length: 11
cdr3_nt: TGTGCCAGCAGCCAGCACCCAGGACAGTTTAATGAAAAACTGTTTTTT; cdr3_aa: CASSQHPGQFNEKLFF; clone_size: .; v_call: TRBV7-2; j_call: TRBJ1-4; d_call: .; cdr3_length: 16
cdr3_nt: TGTGCCAGCAGTTCTGGGATTTTACAGCCCCAGCATTTT; cdr3_aa: CASSSGILQPQHF; clone_size: .; v_call: TRBV27; j_call: TRBJ1-5; d_call: .; cdr3_length: 13
cdr3_nt: TGTGCCAGCAGTTCGATATCCAGGGGCGGGGAAGATACGCAGTATTTT; cdr3_aa: CASSSISRGGEDTQYF; clone_size: .; v_call: TRBV27; j_call: TRBJ2-3; d_call: .; cdr3_length: 16
cdr3_nt: TGTGCCAGCAGTCCCTCCCCCGGGACAGGGTACGGTAAGGGAGGAGAGACCCAGTACTTC; cdr3_aa: CASSPSPGTGYGKGGETQYF; clone_size: .; v_call: TRBV28; j_call: TRBJ2-5; d_call: TRBD1; cdr3_length: 20
cdr3_nt: TGCGCCAGCAGCCAAGACCCAGGGGGCCGGAACACCGGGGAGCTGTTTTTT; cdr3_aa: CASSQDPGGRNTGELFF; clone_size: .; v_call: TRBV4-1; j_call: TRBJ2-2; d_call: TRBD1; cdr3_length: 17
cdr3_nt: TGTGCCTGGAGTGAGACAGGGAATCAGCCCCAGCATTTT; cdr3_aa: CAWSETGNQPQHF; clone_size: .; v_call: TRBV30; j_call: TRBJ1-5; d_call: TRBD1; cdr3_length: 13
cdr3_nt: TGCGCCAGCAGCCATAAGCGGGGGGTTTACACCGGGGAGCTGTTTTTT; cdr3_aa: CASSHKRGVYTGELFF; clone_size: .; v_call: TRBV4-3; j_call: TRBJ2-2; d_call: TRBD2; cdr3_length: 16
cdr3_nt: TGTGCCAGCAGCTTAGACGGAACCTACAATGAGCAGTTCTTC; cdr3_aa: CASSLDGTYNEQFF; clone_size: .; v_call: TRBV11-2; j_call: TRBJ2-1; d_call: .; cdr3_length: 14
cdr3_nt: TGTGCCAGTAGTTCAACTAGCGGGGGTTACGAGCAGTACTTC; cdr3_aa: CASSSTSGGYEQYF; clone_size: .; v_call: TRBV19; j_call: TRBJ2-7; d_call: TRBD2; cdr3_length: 14
cdr3_nt: TGTGCTAGCAGCTTAGCCGCGGGAATACAAGAGACCCAGTACTTC; cdr3_aa: CASSLAAGIQETQYF; clone_size: .; v_call: TRBV7-7; j_call: TRBJ2-5; d_call: .; cdr3_length: 15
cdr3_nt: TGTGCCAGCAGCGAAAGGACGGGACTAGCGGGGATCGATACGCAGTATTTT; cdr3_aa: CASSERTGLAGIDTQYF; clone_size: .; v_call: TRBV11-3; j_call: TRBJ2-3; d_call: TRBD2; cdr3_length: 17
cdr3_nt: TGTGCCAGCAGCTTAGAACCCCCCGGCAAGGATACGCAGTATTTT; cdr3_aa: CASSLEPPGKDTQYF; clone_size: .; v_call: TRBV11-2; j_call: TRBJ2-3; d_call: .; cdr3_length: 15
cdr3_nt: TGTGCCATCAAAGACGGGAAAAGCCCCAATCAGCCCCAGCATTTT; cdr3_aa: CAIKDGKSPNQPQHF; clone_size: .; v_call: TRBV10-3; j_call: TRBJ1-5; d_call: .; cdr3_length: 15
cdr3_nt: TGTGCCACCCGGAACTTAGGGACAGGGGGCGAGCAGTACTTC; cdr3_aa: CATRNLGTGGEQYF; clone_size: .; v_call: TRBV27; j_call: TRBJ2-7; d_call: TRBD1; cdr3_length: 14
cdr3_nt: TGTGCCAGCAGCTTGGTCGGACAGGCCGGCATTCAGTACTTC; cdr3_aa: CASSLVGQAGIQYF; clone_size: .; v_call: TRBV5-8; j_call: TRBJ2-4; d_call: TRBD1; cdr3_length: 14
cdr3_nt: TGTGCCAGCAGCTACGCCTCGGGGGGGGCCCCAGATACGCAGTATTTT; cdr3_aa: CASSYASGGAPDTQYF; clone_size: .; v_call: TRBV7-8; j_call: TRBJ2-3; d_call: TRBD2; cdr3_length: 16
cdr3_nt: TGCGCCAGCAGCTTAGACCCAGAGTCCACAGATACGCAGTATTTT; cdr3_aa: CASSLDPESTDTQYF; clone_size: .; v_call: TRBV5-1; j_call: TRBJ2-3; d_call: .; cdr3_length: 15
cdr3_nt: TGTGCCAGCTCACCAACAGGGAGTCGGGACACTGAAGCTTTCTTT; cdr3_aa: CASSPTGSRDTEAFF; clone_size: .; v_call: TRBV18; j_call: TRBJ1-1; d_call: .; cdr3_length: 15
cdr3_nt: TGTGCCAGCAGCCTCAAAGACAGGATCTATGGCTACACCTTC; cdr3_aa: CASSLKDRIYGYTF; clone_size: .; v_call: TRBV21-1; j_call: TRBJ1-2; d_call: .; cdr3_length: 14
cdr3_nt: TGCAGCGTCGGGAACCAGGAGACCGAGCAGTACTTC; cdr3_aa: CSVGNQETEQYF; clone_size: .; v_call: TRBV29-1; j_call: TRBJ2-7; d_call: .; cdr3_length: 12
cdr3_nt: TGTGCCAGCAGCTTAGCCACAGGGGTCGCATGGTGGCAGTTCTTC; cdr3_aa: CASSLATGVAWWQFF; clone_size: .; v_call: TRBV7-9; j_call: TRBJ2-1; d_call: TRBD1; cdr3_length: 15
cdr3_nt: TGTGCCAGCAGCACGGGCAGGGGCTCTGGGGCCAACGTCCTGACTTTC; cdr3_aa: CASSTGRGSGANVLTF; clone_size: .; v_call: TRBV7-3; j_call: TRBJ2-6; d_call: .; cdr3_length: 16
cdr3_nt: TGTGCCAGCTCCCCGCGGACAGGGGAGGGAGGCTACACCTTC; cdr3_aa: CASSPRTGEGGYTF; clone_size: .; v_call: TRBV18; j_call: TRBJ1-2; d_call: TRBD1; cdr3_length: 14
cdr3_nt: TGTGCCACCAGCAAGGGACTAGCGGGGAGGGGCGGGGAGCTGTTTTTT; cdr3_aa: CATSKGLAGRGGELFF; clone_size: .; v_call: TRBV15; j_call: TRBJ2-2; d_call: TRBD2; cdr3_length: 16
cdr3_nt: TGTGCCAGCAGCGAAAGACTAGCCGGTGAGCAGTTCTTC; cdr3_aa: CASSERLAGEQFF; clone_size: .; v_call: TRBV13; j_call: TRBJ2-1; d_call: TRBD2; cdr3_length: 13
cdr3_nt: TGTGCCAGCAGTTTAGCCGGTCCCGGTTGGTCACCCCTCCACTTT; cdr3_aa: CASSLAGPGWSPLHF; clone_size: once; v_call: TRBV28; j_call: TRBJ1-6; d_call: .; cdr3_length: 15
cdr3_nt: TGTGCCAGCAGCGTAACCCTAGCGGGGCCCCGGGATGAGCAGTTCTTC; cdr3_aa: CASSVTLAGPRDEQFF; clone_size: .; v_call: TRBV9; j_call: TRBJ2-1; d_call: TRBD2; cdr3_length: 16
cdr3_nt: TGTGCCAGCAGCTTGCCCAGCCCTACGAGGCAGTACTTC; cdr3_aa: CASSLPSPTRQYF; clone_size: once; v_call: TRBV5-6; j_call: TRBJ2-7; d_call: .; cdr3_length: 13
cdr3_nt: TGTGCCAGCAGTTTGGTTGGACTAGTTATCAATGAGCAGTTCTTC; cdr3_aa: CASSLVGLVINEQFF; clone_size: .; v_call: TRBV28; j_call: TRBJ2-1; d_call: TRBD2; cdr3_length: 15
cdr3_nt: TGTGCCAGTAGCCTCACAGGGAGGAACAGCAATCAGCCCCAGCATTTT; cdr3_aa: CASSLTGRNSNQPQHF; clone_size: .; v_call: TRBV19; j_call: TRBJ1-5; d_call: .; cdr3_length: 16
cdr3_nt: TGTGCCAGCAGCTACCAATTGAACACTGAAGCTTTCTTT; cdr3_aa: CASSYQLNTEAFF; clone_size: .; v_call: TRBV7-3; j_call: TRBJ1-1; d_call: .; cdr3_length: 13
cdr3_nt: TGTGCCAGCAGCCGGGGCGGGACAGGGGCCTACGAGCAGTACTTC; cdr3_aa: CASSRGGTGAYEQYF; clone_size: few; v_call: TRBV5-6; j_call: TRBJ2-7; d_call: TRBD1; cdr3_length: 15
cdr3_nt: TGTGCCAGCAGTTATGATGGGAGGAACACTGAAGCTTTCTTT; cdr3_aa: CASSYDGRNTEAFF; clone_size: .; v_call: TRBV6-2/TRBV6-3; j_call: TRBJ1-1; d_call: .; cdr3_length: 14
cdr3_nt: TGTGCCAGCAGTTTAAGGCAGGGGGCGCCCGACGAGCAGTACTTC; cdr3_aa: CASSLRQGAPDEQYF; clone_size: .; v_call: TRBV27; j_call: TRBJ2-7; d_call: TRBD1; cdr3_length: 15
cdr3_nt: TGTGCCAGCAGTTTTTATAGTAACAGAGACTACGAGCAGTACTTC; cdr3_aa: CASSFYSNRDYEQYF; clone_size: .; v_call: TRBV27; j_call: TRBJ2-7; d_call: .; cdr3_length: 15
cdr3_nt: TGTGCCACTCTTCAGGTTGTCCGGGCGGGGGGTCTGAACACTGAAGCTTTCTTT; cdr3_aa: CATLQVVRAGGLNTEAFF; clone_size: once; v_call: TRBV24-1; j_call: TRBJ1-1; d_call: .; cdr3_length: 18
cdr3_nt: TGTGCCAGCAGCCCTACAAACAGGGCCGAGCAGTACTTC; cdr3_aa: CASSPTNRAEQYF; clone_size: .; v_call: TRBV7-9; j_call: TRBJ2-7; d_call: .; cdr3_length: 13
cdr3_nt: TGTGCCAGCAGCTCCGGTGCCAGCTCCTACGAGCAGTACTTC; cdr3_aa: CASSSGASSYEQYF; clone_size: once; v_call: TRBV13; j_call: TRBJ2-7; d_call: .; cdr3_length: 14
cdr3_nt: TGCGCCAGCAGCTTGGGACTAGCGGTCCAAGAGACCCAGTACTTC; cdr3_aa: CASSLGLAVQETQYF; clone_size: .; v_call: TRBV5-1; j_call: TRBJ2-5; d_call: TRBD2; cdr3_length: 15
cdr3_nt: TGTGCCAGCAGCTTGGGACAGGGCACTTTCAACGAGCAGTACTTC; cdr3_aa: CASSLGQGTFNEQYF; clone_size: .; v_call: TRBV5-5; j_call: TRBJ2-7; d_call: TRBD1; cdr3_length: 15
cdr3_nt: TGCGCCAGCAGCCCTCCTAATAGGGGCATGAACACTGAAGCTTTCTTT; cdr3_aa: CASSPPNRGMNTEAFF; clone_size: .; v_call: TRBV4-1; j_call: TRBJ1-1; d_call: .; cdr3_length: 16
cdr3_nt: TGTGCCAGCAGCTTTGGGGGAACCGGGGAGCTGTTTTTT; cdr3_aa: CASSFGGTGELFF; clone_size: .; v_call: TRBV7-9; j_call: TRBJ2-2; d_call: .; cdr3_length: 13
cdr3_nt: TGTGCCAGCAGCTTGAGACAGGGGACGGGTCAGCCCCAGCATTTT; cdr3_aa: CASSLRQGTGQPQHF; clone_size: once; v_call: TRBV7-2; j_call: TRBJ1-5; d_call: TRBD1; cdr3_length: 15